Listed below are T cell receptor beta chains from one sample, sequenced in a study of blood T cell repertoires in COVID-19. The assay was immunoSEQ multiplex PCR, and TCRdb's table has in-frame clones only and misses some. This table holds about 200,000 clones, around 90% found once. The sequencing sample was made of peripheral blood. These receptor sequences come from a man between 60 and 70 years old who had recovered from COVID-19. Each CDR3 is given with its conserved first and last residue. The order of the fields is clone size, J gene, V gene, D gene, CDR3 DNA, CDR3 protein. A D gene is named only where the DNA matches it firmly. A clone size is listed for some rows: how often the clone was seen (once, few, many), or a class if it is expanded.

abundance: once
j_gene: TRBJ2-3
v_gene: TRBV10-3
d_gene: -
CDR3nt: TGTGCCATCAATGCCAGGCTCTCAGATACGCAGTATTTT
CDR3aa: CAINARLSDTQYF

abundance: -
j_gene: TRBJ2-3
v_gene: TRBV29-1
d_gene: TRBD2
CDR3nt: TGCAGCGTTGAAGATCGGGGGGGCGCGACAGATACGCAGTATTTT
CDR3aa: CSVEDRGGATDTQYF

abundance: -
j_gene: TRBJ2-5
v_gene: TRBV18
d_gene: TRBD2
CDR3nt: TGTGCCAGCTCACCGACTAGCGGGAGAGAGACCCAGTACTTC
CDR3aa: CASSPTSGRETQYF

abundance: -
j_gene: TRBJ1-1
v_gene: TRBV5-1
d_gene: -
CDR3nt: TGCGCCAGCAGCTTGGCCAAAGGGGTTGACGCTGAAGCTTTCTTT
CDR3aa: CASSLAKGVDAEAFF

abundance: -
j_gene: TRBJ1-1
v_gene: TRBV6-2/TRBV6-3
d_gene: -
CDR3nt: TGTGCCAGCAGCGCCGGGACTAGAACTTTCGCTGAAGCTTTCTTT
CDR3aa: CASSAGTRTFAEAFF

abundance: -
j_gene: TRBJ1-1
v_gene: TRBV9
d_gene: TRBD1
CDR3nt: TGTGCCAGCAGCCCCCGACAGGGGTTGGGCACTGAAGCTTTCTTT
CDR3aa: CASSPRQGLGTEAFF

abundance: few
j_gene: TRBJ2-1
v_gene: TRBV11-2
d_gene: TRBD2
CDR3nt: TGTGCCAGCAGCCCCCCCCGCGGGAGTAACAATGAGCAGTTCTTC
CDR3aa: CASSPPRGSNNEQFF

abundance: -
j_gene: TRBJ1-5
v_gene: TRBV2
d_gene: -
CDR3nt: TGTGCCAGCAGTGTATTGGGACAATCAGGCAATCAGCCCCAGCATTTT
CDR3aa: CASSVLGQSGNQPQHF

abundance: -
j_gene: TRBJ1-1
v_gene: TRBV11-2
d_gene: -
CDR3nt: TGTGCCAGCAGCTTACATTCACAGGGCTGGACTGAAGCTTTCTTT
CDR3aa: CASSLHSQGWTEAFF

abundance: -
j_gene: TRBJ1-6
v_gene: TRBV19
d_gene: -
CDR3nt: TGTGCCAGTAGTACCAGAACAGGGTACTATAATTCACCCCTCCACTTT
CDR3aa: CASSTRTGYYNSPLHF

abundance: -
j_gene: TRBJ2-7
v_gene: TRBV6-5
d_gene: TRBD1
CDR3nt: TGTGCCAGCAGTTCTCCGAAGACAGGGGTTTACGAGCAGTACTTC
CDR3aa: CASSSPKTGVYEQYF

abundance: once
j_gene: TRBJ1-1
v_gene: TRBV29-1
d_gene: TRBD1
CDR3nt: TGCAGCGTTGGGACAGGGGGCGCGTGGAACACTGAAGCTTTCTTT
CDR3aa: CSVGTGGAWNTEAFF

abundance: -
j_gene: TRBJ2-7
v_gene: TRBV6-2/TRBV6-3
d_gene: -
CDR3nt: TGTGCCAGCAGTTCCCTACTAGTAAACGAGCAGTACTTC
CDR3aa: CASSSLLVNEQYF

abundance: -
j_gene: TRBJ1-1
v_gene: TRBV19
d_gene: -
CDR3nt: TGTGCCAGTAGTATAGTGGGCAGGGTTTACACTGAAGCTTTCTTT
CDR3aa: CASSIVGRVYTEAFF

abundance: -
j_gene: TRBJ2-2
v_gene: TRBV2
d_gene: TRBD2
CDR3nt: TGTGCCAGCAGTGACCGGGGGGGCGGGGGGGAGCTGTTTTTT
CDR3aa: CASSDRGGGGELFF

abundance: once
j_gene: TRBJ2-7
v_gene: TRBV19
d_gene: -
CDR3nt: TGTGCCAGTAGTATGGGAGGAGGGCGTCGAACCTCCTACGAGCAGTACTTC
CDR3aa: CASSMGGGRRTSYEQYF

abundance: -
j_gene: TRBJ2-4
v_gene: TRBV30
d_gene: -
CDR3nt: TGTGCCTGTCACGGGCGGGACTCCAAAAACATTCAGTACTTC
CDR3aa: CACHGRDSKNIQYF

abundance: few
j_gene: TRBJ2-3
v_gene: TRBV28
d_gene: TRBD1
CDR3nt: TGTGCCAGCAGTTTATGGGGGACAGGCGCCGGAAGCACAGATACGCAGTATTTT
CDR3aa: CASSLWGTGAGSTDTQYF

abundance: -
j_gene: TRBJ1-2
v_gene: TRBV9
d_gene: TRBD1
CDR3nt: TGTGCCAGCAGCCCCGGACAGGGAAAAGGCTATGGCTACACCTTC
CDR3aa: CASSPGQGKGYGYTF

abundance: -
j_gene: TRBJ1-6
v_gene: TRBV28
d_gene: -
CDR3nt: TGTGCCAGCAGTTTAGGGGGGTCCGTATCACCCCTCCACTTT
CDR3aa: CASSLGGSVSPLHF

abundance: -
j_gene: TRBJ2-7
v_gene: TRBV3-1/TRBV3-2
d_gene: TRBD1
CDR3nt: TGTGCCAGCTCACGGGTCGCAGGGGGCTTGGGCGAGCAGTACTTC
CDR3aa: CASSRVAGGLGEQYF

abundance: -
j_gene: TRBJ1-1
v_gene: TRBV29-1
d_gene: -
CDR3nt: TGCAGCGTTGGGGGGGACACTGAAGCTTTCTTT
CDR3aa: CSVGGDTEAFF

abundance: many
j_gene: TRBJ2-7
v_gene: TRBV7-9
d_gene: -
CDR3nt: TGTGCCAGCAGCTTAGCGGCTGCAGGGATGGGTGGCGAGCAGTACTTC
CDR3aa: CASSLAAAGMGGEQYF

abundance: -
j_gene: TRBJ2-2
v_gene: TRBV7-3
d_gene: TRBD2
CDR3nt: TGTGCCAGCAGCTTAAACGCGGGAGGGGTGACCGGGGAGCTGTTTTTT
CDR3aa: CASSLNAGGVTGELFF

abundance: -
j_gene: TRBJ1-6
v_gene: TRBV6-5
d_gene: TRBD1
CDR3nt: TGTGCCAGCAGTACAAGACAGGGGCAGAGGCCACCCCTCCACTTT
CDR3aa: CASSTRQGQRPPLHF

abundance: -
j_gene: TRBJ1-1
v_gene: TRBV11-2
d_gene: TRBD1
CDR3nt: TGTGCCAGCAGCCCACACAGGGGCCTTGACACTGAAGCTTTCTTT
CDR3aa: CASSPHRGLDTEAFF

abundance: -
j_gene: TRBJ1-5
v_gene: TRBV5-5
d_gene: -
CDR3nt: TGTGCCAGCAGCTTGGCCGGGACATCCCCCACGCCCCAGCATTTT
CDR3aa: CASSLAGTSPTPQHF

abundance: -
j_gene: TRBJ2-3
v_gene: TRBV7-2
d_gene: -
CDR3nt: TGTGCCAGCAGCGTGACTAGCACAGATACGCAGTATTTT
CDR3aa: CASSVTSTDTQYF

abundance: -
j_gene: TRBJ2-1
v_gene: TRBV9
d_gene: TRBD2
CDR3nt: TGTGCCAGCAGCCCCGGGACTAGCGGGGGATCTGAAAATGAGCAGTTCTTC
CDR3aa: CASSPGTSGGSENEQFF

abundance: -
j_gene: TRBJ2-7
v_gene: TRBV10-3
d_gene: -
CDR3nt: TGTGCCATCAGGAGGTCACAGGGCCACGAGCAGTACTTC
CDR3aa: CAIRRSQGHEQYF

abundance: -
j_gene: TRBJ1-1
v_gene: TRBV3-1/TRBV3-2
d_gene: -
CDR3nt: TGTGCCAGCGGGCGGACCCGCGGGGCTGAAGCTTTCTTT
CDR3aa: CASGRTRGAEAFF

abundance: -
j_gene: TRBJ1-1
v_gene: TRBV5-1
d_gene: TRBD1
CDR3nt: TGCGCCAGCAGCCCGCGACAGGGGGCAGGGACTGAAGCTTTCTTT
CDR3aa: CASSPRQGAGTEAFF

abundance: -
j_gene: TRBJ2-7
v_gene: TRBV19
d_gene: TRBD1
CDR3nt: TGTGCCAGTAGTAGGGACAGGGGCTCCTACGAGCAGTACTTC
CDR3aa: CASSRDRGSYEQYF

abundance: -
j_gene: TRBJ2-7
v_gene: TRBV11-2
d_gene: TRBD2
CDR3nt: TGTGCCAGCAGCCTAGCGGGAGGTCTGGCCTACGAGCAGTACTTC
CDR3aa: CASSLAGGLAYEQYF

abundance: -
j_gene: TRBJ2-5
v_gene: TRBV6-6
d_gene: -
CDR3nt: TGTGCCAGCAGTTACGAAGGGACTTCCGGGCAGACCCAGTACTTC
CDR3aa: CASSYEGTSGQTQYF

abundance: -
j_gene: TRBJ2-2
v_gene: TRBV2
d_gene: -
CDR3nt: TGTGCCAGCAAGACATGGGTAAACACCGGGGAGCTGTTTTTT
CDR3aa: CASKTWVNTGELFF

abundance: -
j_gene: TRBJ1-5
v_gene: TRBV6-2/TRBV6-3
d_gene: -
CDR3nt: TGTGCCAGCAGTTCCCCCGCGAACCAGGGTAGCAATCAGCCCCAGCATTTT
CDR3aa: CASSSPANQGSNQPQHF

abundance: -
j_gene: TRBJ2-7
v_gene: TRBV24-1
d_gene: -
CDR3nt: TGTGCCACCAGTAACCCAGGAACTTCCTACGAGCAGTACTTC
CDR3aa: CATSNPGTSYEQYF

abundance: -
j_gene: TRBJ1-6
v_gene: TRBV5-1
d_gene: -
CDR3nt: TGCGCCAGCAGCTTGGGGCAGGGAAACTCACCCCTCCACTTT
CDR3aa: CASSLGQGNSPLHF

abundance: -
j_gene: TRBJ2-1
v_gene: TRBV19
d_gene: -
CDR3nt: TGTGCCAGTAGTATGAAAGCATCCCCTCATGAGCAGTTCTTC
CDR3aa: CASSMKASPHEQFF

abundance: -
j_gene: TRBJ1-2
v_gene: TRBV6-5
d_gene: TRBD1
CDR3nt: TGTGCCAGCAGGATCGGACAGGGGGCGAACTATGGCTACACCTTC
CDR3aa: CASRIGQGANYGYTF

abundance: -
j_gene: TRBJ2-7
v_gene: TRBV6-6
d_gene: TRBD2
CDR3nt: TGTGCCAGCAGTAGCGGGACGTACGAGCAGTACTTC
CDR3aa: CASSSGTYEQYF

abundance: -
j_gene: TRBJ1-2
v_gene: TRBV27
d_gene: TRBD1
CDR3nt: TGTGCCAGCAGCCGACGACAGGGGGCTTATGGCTACACCTTC
CDR3aa: CASSRRQGAYGYTF

abundance: -
j_gene: TRBJ1-6
v_gene: TRBV2
d_gene: TRBD1
CDR3nt: TGTGCCAGCAGTTGGCCGGGACAGGGAGACAATTCACCCCTCCACTTT
CDR3aa: CASSWPGQGDNSPLHF

abundance: -
j_gene: TRBJ1-1
v_gene: TRBV18
d_gene: -
CDR3nt: TGTGCCAGCTCAGACAGTTGGAACACTGAAGCTTTCTTT
CDR3aa: CASSDSWNTEAFF

abundance: -
j_gene: TRBJ2-5
v_gene: TRBV9
d_gene: -
CDR3nt: TGTGCCAGCAGCGTAGGACTGGGAGAGACCCAGTACTTC
CDR3aa: CASSVGLGETQYF

abundance: -
j_gene: TRBJ1-2
v_gene: TRBV27
d_gene: -
CDR3nt: TGTGCCAGCAGTTTTCTTTCGTCGGTTGGCTACACCTTC
CDR3aa: CASSFLSSVGYTF

abundance: once
j_gene: TRBJ2-2
v_gene: TRBV19
d_gene: -
CDR3nt: TGTGCCAGTAGTACCAGGGGTACCGGGGAGCTGTTTTTT
CDR3aa: CASSTRGTGELFF